This entry is about one TCR beta chain. Using immunoSEQ multiplex PCR, the repertoire was profiled, and TCRdb retains in-frame clones only, with some absent. The profile shows 70,000 to 95,000 clones, roughly 89% of them singletons. Described time point: pretreatment peripheral blood. Each individual provided 1 to 8 samples (taken pretreatment and on-treatment). The germline V gene has CDR1 SGHVS and CDR2 FQNEAQ. Trimming pared 5 bases from V and 4 bases from J, leaving 5 bases between. The CDR3 is 11 residues long. The sample is drawn from a study of PD-L1 blockade in urothelial cancer. Study-level background: Patients commenced atezolizumab in 2014, and it was given at 1,200 mg intravenously every 3 weeks. Blood gave a median about 150,000 T cells.

The specimen comprised PBMCs, sampled around atezolizumab (anti-PD-L1) treatment. This chain links TRBV7-8 with TRBJ2-5; D ambiguous. The sequence was collected from a man in his sixties with urothelial cancer. In nucleotides, the CDR3 is TGTGCCAGCAGCCGCGCAGAGACCCAGTACTTC. This gives the protein CASSRAETQYF.